This is a list of T cell receptor beta chains from one sample in a study of blood T cell repertoires in COVID-19. TCRdb's copy holds only in-frame clones and misses some; the assay was immunoSEQ multiplex PCR. The profile covers tens of thousands of clones, with 92% appearing a single time and over 2% taken by the ten largest. What was sequenced was peripheral blood. The receptors derive from a man aged 50-59 years with active COVID-19. Each CDR3 is given with its conserved first and last residue. The D gene is left open where the match is weak. Size tells how often a clone was seen (once, few, many) or the class of an expanded clone, and some rows leave it out.

-	TRBV2	-	TRBJ1-2	CASSEKRTGVGGYTF	TGTGCCAGCAGTGAAAAAAGAACAGGAGTTGGAGGCTACACCTTC
-	TRBV6-5	TRBD1	TRBJ1-6	CASSLTGGRSSPLHF	TGTGCCAGCTCACTAACAGGGGGCCGTAGCTCACCCCTCCACTTT
-	TRBV11-3	-	TRBJ1-1	CASSLDPRGTDTEAFF	TGTGCCAGCAGCTTAGATCCCCGGGGAACGGATACTGAAGCTTTCTTT
-	TRBV5-4	-	TRBJ2-3	CASSLEGSGSFTDTQYF	TGTGCCAGCAGCTTGGAAGGTAGCGGCAGTTTCACAGATACGCAGTATTTT
-	TRBV10-1	TRBD2	TRBJ2-1	CASRNSGSDNEQFF	TGCGCCAGCAGGAATAGCGGGAGCGACAATGAGCAGTTCTTC
once	TRBV29-1	TRBD1	TRBJ1-3	CSVAGDSWTGNTIYF	TGCAGCGTTGCCGGGGACAGTTGGACTGGAAACACCATATATTTT
once	TRBV30	-	TRBJ1-5	CAWSVYEVNQPQHF	TGTGCCTGGAGTGTATATGAGGTTAATCAGCCCCAGCATTTT
-	TRBV30	-	TRBJ1-2	CAWSVLRSGGYTF	TGTGCCTGGAGTGTTCTTCGGTCTGGTGGCTACACCTTC
-	TRBV6-5	-	TRBJ1-2	CASSQVDYGYTF	TGTGCCAGCAGCCAGGTAGACTATGGCTACACCTTC
-	TRBV15	-	TRBJ2-1	CATSSDLSSYNEQFF	TGTGCCACCAGCAGCGACTTGAGCTCCTACAATGAGCAGTTCTTC
-	TRBV7-9	-	TRBJ2-3	CASSLQGPSTDTQYF	TGTGCCAGCAGCTTACAGGGCCCTAGCACAGATACGCAGTATTTT
once	TRBV10-3	-	TRBJ2-1	CAISDFNEQFF	TGTGCCATCAGTGACTTCAATGAGCAGTTCTTC
-	TRBV4-1	-	TRBJ2-1	CASSLTLGEFNEQFF	TGCGCCAGCAGCCTCACCCTCGGGGAATTCAATGAGCAGTTCTTC
-	TRBV9	TRBD2	TRBJ2-2	CASDLAGNTGELFF	TGTGCCAGCGATCTAGCGGGGAACACCGGGGAGCTGTTTTTT
-	TRBV7-2	-	TRBJ1-5	CASSFRDINQPQHF	TGTGCCAGCAGCTTCCGGGACATCAATCAGCCCCAGCATTTT
-	TRBV27	TRBD2	TRBJ2-1	CASAQRREDYSYNEQFF	TGTGCCAGCGCCCAACGGCGGGAGGACTACTCCTACAATGAGCAGTTCTTC
-	TRBV30	-	TRBJ1-1	CAWSPSGRGYTEAFF	TGTGCCTGGAGTCCCTCAGGGAGGGGGTACACTGAAGCTTTCTTT
-	TRBV12-3/TRBV12-4	-	TRBJ2-3	CASTISGSDTQYF	TGTGCCAGCACCATTTCGGGATCAGATACGCAGTATTTT
-	TRBV19	-	TRBJ1-2	CASSAFSYGYTF	TGTGCCAGTAGCGCCTTTAGCTATGGCTACACCTTC
-	TRBV2	-	TRBJ1-1	CASRAGLSNSEAFF	TGTGCCAGCAGGGCAGGGTTATCGAACTCTGAAGCTTTCTTT
-	TRBV9	TRBD1	TRBJ2-5	CASGNTGAETQYF	TGTGCCAGCGGTAATACAGGGGCAGAGACCCAGTACTTC
once	TRBV18	TRBD1	TRBJ2-5	CASSPSQGVSETQYF	TGTGCCAGCTCACCATCTCAGGGGGTGTCGGAGACCCAGTACTTC
once	TRBV18	-	TRBJ1-1	CASSREVAEAFF	TGTGCCAGCTCACGGGAGGTCGCTGAAGCTTTCTTT
-	TRBV15	TRBD2	TRBJ2-7	CATSRGGGGPYEQYF	TGTGCCACCAGCAGAGGAGGCGGGGGGCCCTACGAGCAGTACTTC
once	TRBV7-8	-	TRBJ1-2	CASRVLPVGTTYGYTF	TGTGCCAGCAGGGTACTTCCCGTAGGGACAACCTATGGCTACACCTTC
-	TRBV19	TRBD1	TRBJ1-6	CASSLHPDRASPLHF	TGTGCCAGTAGTCTCCACCCGGACAGGGCGTCACCCCTCCACTTT
-	TRBV5-4	TRBD2	TRBJ2-2	CASSLIGTTYTGELFF	TGTGCCAGCAGCTTGATTGGGACTACTTACACCGGGGAGCTGTTTTTT
-	TRBV18	-	TRBJ2-5	CASSPPGGYQETQYF	TGTGCCAGCTCACCACCGGGGGGTTACCAGGAGACCCAGTACTTC
-	TRBV11-3	-	TRBJ2-2	CASSTPRMTGWTGELFF	TGTGCCAGCAGCACCCCCCGAATGACAGGTTGGACCGGGGAGCTGTTTTTT
-	TRBV5-1	TRBD1	TRBJ1-5	CASSPQPGQGDQPQHF	TGCGCCAGCAGCCCGCAACCGGGACAGGGGGATCAGCCCCAGCATTTT
-	TRBV5-1	TRBD1	TRBJ1-2	CASSHRDSGLYGYTF	TGCGCCAGCAGCCACCGGGACAGCGGACTCTATGGCTACACCTTC
-	TRBV5-1	-	TRBJ1-1	CASSSQGTMNTEAFF	TGCGCCAGCAGCTCGCAGGGGACTATGAACACTGAAGCTTTCTTT
-	TRBV10-1	-	TRBJ2-1	CASSDQGLSSYNEQFF	TGCGCCAGCAGTGACCAAGGACTCAGCTCCTACAATGAGCAGTTCTTC
once	TRBV29-1	-	TRBJ1-3	CSVEDREVYRVSGLGNTIYF	TGCAGCGTTGAAGATCGAGAAGTATACAGGGTCTCGGGGTTGGGAAACACCATATATTTT
-	TRBV18	TRBD1	TRBJ1-2	CASSPSFRGRDYGYTF	TGTGCCAGCTCACCATCTTTCAGGGGGCGAGACTATGGCTACACCTTC
once	TRBV2	TRBD1	TRBJ1-1	CASSATPTGVTEAFF	TGTGCCAGCAGCGCCACCCCGACAGGGGTCACTGAAGCTTTCTTT
-	TRBV9	TRBD2	TRBJ2-3	CASSPEGISGGYTDTQYF	TGTGCCAGCAGCCCTGAGGGTATTAGCGGGGGGTACACAGATACGCAGTATTTT
-	TRBV11-2	TRBD1	TRBJ1-4	CASSLDGTGVEKLFF	TGTGCCAGCAGCTTAGACGGGACAGGGGTCGAAAAACTGTTTTTT
-	TRBV27	-	TRBJ2-7	CASTRGGSGGKYEQYF	TGTGCCAGCACCCGAGGAGGTTCAGGAGGGAAGTACGAGCAGTACTTC
few	TRBV14	-	TRBJ1-3	CASSQWRNAIYF	TGTGCCAGCAGCCAATGGAGAAACGCCATATATTTT
-	TRBV10-3	-	TRBJ2-1	CAIRDRVSGSEQFF	TGTGCCATCAGGGACAGGGTTAGCGGGAGTGAGCAGTTCTTC
-	TRBV5-4	TRBD1	TRBJ1-2	CASSWGTGQSSGYTF	TGTGCCAGCAGCTGGGGGACAGGTCAATCAAGTGGCTACACCTTC
-	TRBV7-9	-	TRBJ1-4	CASSPTGYNEKLFF	TGTGCCAGCAGCCCAACGGGATATAATGAAAAACTGTTTTTT
-	TRBV14	-	TRBJ2-1	CASSRPKNPGAGNEQFF	TGTGCCAGCAGCCGGCCTAAAAACCCCGGGGCGGGGAATGAGCAGTTCTTC
-	TRBV5-5	-	TRBJ1-2	CASSSGTPGLSGYTF	TGTGCCAGCAGCTCAGGGACACCGGGACTAAGCGGCTACACCTTC
-	TRBV27	TRBD2	TRBJ2-1	CASSGGSGGVIYNEQFF	TGTGCCAGCAGTGGTGGTAGCGGGGGGGTTATTTACAATGAGCAGTTCTTC
-	TRBV12-2	-	TRBJ2-2	CASGRGRNTGELFF	TGTGCAAGTGGGCGGGGGAGAAACACCGGGGAGCTGTTTTTT
-	TRBV20-1	TRBD2	TRBJ2-1	CSASPWREIGEQFF	TGCAGTGCTAGTCCTTGGCGGGAGATAGGTGAGCAGTTCTTC
few	TRBV27	TRBD2	TRBJ2-7	CASSPNSGSHEQYF	TGTGCCAGCAGTCCTAATAGCGGGAGCCACGAGCAGTACTTC
few	TRBV3-1/TRBV3-2	-	TRBJ1-6	CASSQVRGKSPLHF	TGTGCCAGCAGCCAAGTAAGGGGGAAGTCACCCCTCCACTTT
-	TRBV5-1	TRBD2	TRBJ2-7	CASSLGGTSETYEQYF	TGCGCCAGCAGCTTGGGCGGGACTAGCGAAACCTACGAGCAGTACTTC
-	TRBV30	-	TRBJ1-3	CAWSHRGNTIYF	TGTGCCTGGAGTCACCGGGGAAACACCATATATTTT
-	TRBV7-9	-	TRBJ2-7	CASSRGSYEQYF	TGTGCCAGCAGCCGGGGCTCCTACGAGCAGTACTTC
-	TRBV6-5	TRBD2	TRBJ2-3	CASSLSGASTDTQYF	TGTGCCAGCAGCCTAAGCGGGGCTAGCACAGATACGCAGTATTTT
-	TRBV28	-	TRBJ2-2	CASSYIGGTGELFF	TGTGCCAGCAGTTACATCGGGGGCACCGGGGAGCTGTTTTTT
-	TRBV18	TRBD1	TRBJ1-3	CASSPTGDLSGNTIYF	TGTGCCAGCTCACCGACAGGGGACCTTTCTGGAAACACCATATATTTT
-	TRBV14	TRBD2	TRBJ2-5	CASSQNGGRAGETQYF	TGTGCCAGCAGCCAAAATGGCGGGAGGGCCGGAGAGACCCAGTACTTC
-	TRBV9	TRBD2	TRBJ2-1	CASSVGASGGKYNEQFF	TGTGCCAGCAGCGTAGGAGCTAGCGGGGGGAAATACAATGAGCAGTTCTTC
-	TRBV6-6	-	TRBJ2-2	CASSSAGTGDTGELFF	TGTGCCAGCAGTTCGGCCGGGACGGGGGACACCGGGGAGCTGTTTTTT